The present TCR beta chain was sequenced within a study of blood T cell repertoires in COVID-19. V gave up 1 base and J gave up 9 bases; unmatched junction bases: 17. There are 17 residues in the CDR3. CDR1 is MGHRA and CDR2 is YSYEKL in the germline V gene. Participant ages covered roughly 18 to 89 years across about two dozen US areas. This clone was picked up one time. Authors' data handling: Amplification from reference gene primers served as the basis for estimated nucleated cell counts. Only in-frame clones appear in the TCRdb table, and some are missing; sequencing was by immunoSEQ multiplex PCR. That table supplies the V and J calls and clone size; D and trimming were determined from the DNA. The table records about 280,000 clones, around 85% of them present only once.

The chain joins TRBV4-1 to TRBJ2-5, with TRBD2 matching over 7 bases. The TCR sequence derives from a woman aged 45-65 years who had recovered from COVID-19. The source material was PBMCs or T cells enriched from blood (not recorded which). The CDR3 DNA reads TGCGCCAGCAGCCAAGTCAGGGCTGGGCTAGCGGAGAGCTCCCAGTACTTC. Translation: CASSQVRAGLAESSQYF.